Listed here are 28 T cell receptor beta chains from one sample, sequenced in a study of Graves' ophthalmopathy and Graves' hyperthyroidism. RNA transcripts were the source from which TCR beta CDR3 regions were amplified. RT-PCR in the first round used HTBI primers; a second-round multiplex PCR followed. TCRdb used MiXCR to reprocess the multiplex PCR reads, holding one entry per CDR3 protein. The top ten hold 11% of the sample, which has approximately 1.2 million distinct CDR3 sequences, 35% to 40% seen once. Sequenced sample: peripheral blood or thyroid tissue (not recorded which). The origin of the receptors is an adult man with Graves' hyperthyroidism.

This clonotype has ten or more counts. The DNA of the CDR3 is TGTGCCAGCAGCCCATCTAGCAATCAGCCCCAGCATTTT. It yields the protein CASSPSSNQPQHF. The rearrangement joins TRBV6-6 to TRBJ1-5; D is uncertain. The V end lost 6 bases, the J end lost 0 bases, and 6 bases lay between the germline ends. The CDR3 runs to 13 residues. Germline lookup yields CDR1 MNHNY and CDR2 SVGAGI (reference sequence).

The V call is TRBV7-9, the J call TRBJ1-5; D call uncertain. Trimming took 5 bases from V and 7 from J, leaving 15 bases between them. This CDR3 is built from 14 residues. Germline lookup yields CDR1 SEHNR and CDR2 FQNEAQ (reference sequence). The CDR3: CASSERNHEQPQHF. CDR3 coding DNA: TGTGCCAGCAGCGAACGGAACCACGAGCAGCCCCAGCATTTT.

This clonotype was found many times. The rearrangement links TRBV29-1 to TRBJ1-2; D may be TRBD1 (6 bases). V lost 7 bases, J lost 3 bases, and 15 bases lay in between. Germline CDR1 reads SQVTM; CDR2 reads ANQGSEA. This CDR3 is built from 13 residues. CDR3 region: CSARARGDYGYTF. DNA of the CDR3: TGCAGCGCCCGCGCCAGGGGAGACTATGGCTACACCTTC.

This clonotype was seen only a few times. The chain couples TRBV5-6 to TRBJ2-7; 8 nucleotides match TRBD1. With 6 bases clipped from V and 3 bases from J, the junction kept 11 bases outside the gene matches. The CDR3 covers 15 residues. Germline values: CDR1 SGHDT, CDR2 YYEEEE. Here the CDR3 DNA reads TGTGCCAGCACCCCTGGGACAGGATCCCACTACGAGCAGTACTTC. Residues: CASTPGTGSHYEQYF.

The chain uses TRBV20-1 and TRBJ1-5; TRBD1 matches 7 bases. The CDR3 sequence is 12 residues long. Germline lookup yields CDR1 DFQATT and CDR2 SNEGSKA (reference sequence). V gave up 6 bases and J gave up 6 bases; unmatched junction bases: 5. In DNA, the CDR3 is TGCAGTGCCGTACAGGGGATTCAGCCCCAGCATTTT. It encodes CSAVQGIQPQHF.

V gene TRBV25-1 combines with J gene TRBJ2-5; D unresolved. Germline V gives CDR1 MGHDK, CDR2 SYGVNS. V was cut by 4 bases and J by 3 bases, with 15 bases left in between. This CDR3 has 15 amino acids. This CDR3 is CASSATLNVEETQYF. CDR3 nucleotides: TGTGCCAGCAGTGCTACCCTGAACGTGGAAGAGACCCAGTACTTC.

This clonotype was counted many times. The chain employs TRBV4-3 and TRBJ1-6, with D maybe TRBD1 (6 bases). The V and J ends lost 0 bases and 8 bases respectively, with 23 bases between them. The germline V gene has CDR1 LGHNA and CDR2 YSLEER. The CDR3 consists of 19 residues. Here the CDR3 reads CASSQDLGRGGPAYSPLHF. The CDR3 bases are TGCGCCAGCAGCCAAGATCTGGGCAGGGGCGGGCCGGCGTATTCACCCCTCCACTTT.

The sample holds many counts of this clonotype. The chain uses TRBV12-3 or TRBV12-4 and TRBJ1-5; no clear D. Between the trimmed V and J ends, which lost 8 bases and 2 bases, there was a span of 16 bases. The CDR3 is made up of 15 amino acids. The CDR3 reads CASAPLWERNQPQHF. The CDR3 region has the DNA TGTGCCAGCGCCCCTCTCTGGGAGCGCAATCAGCCCCAGCATTTT.

This clonotype has at least ten counts. The rearrangement joins TRBV5-1 to TRBJ2-7, with D uncertain. V shed 0 bases and J shed 5 bases, with 15 bases lying between them. Per germline, CDR1 SGHRS and CDR2 YFSETQ. The CDR3 is made up of 15 amino acids. This CDR3 is CASSLARLLFDEQYF. In DNA, the CDR3 is TGCGCCAGCAGCTTGGCCCGGCTCCTCTTCGACGAGCAGTACTTC. The entire variable domain, with the rest obtained from reference TRBV5-1 and TRBJ2-7, is as follows: KAGVTQTPRYLIKTRGQQVTLSCSPISGHRSVSWYQQTPGQGLQFLFEYFSETQRNKGNFPGRFSGRQFSNSRSEMNVSTLELGDSALYLCASSLARLLFDEQYFGPGTRLTVT.

This clonotype was observed many times. This sequence joins TRBV3-1 and TRBJ2-7; D is unclear. The CDR3 has 14 residues. Germline V gives CDR1 LGHDT, CDR2 YNNKEL (reference sequence). Trimming took 4 bases from V and 6 from J, leaving 16 bases between them. The CDR3 DNA reads as TGTGCCAGCAGCCCCCGTCCAGACTTCGGCGAGCAGTACTTC. Residues: CASSPRPDFGEQYF.

The V and J genes are TRBV10-3 and TRBJ2-5, with D uncertain. Between the trimmed V and J ends, which lost 11 bases and 1 base, there was a span of 17 bases. Germline lookup yields CDR1 ENHRY and CDR2 SYGVKD. This CDR3 region has 14 residues. CDR3 sequence reads: CAGSTSGFQETQYF. In nucleotides, the CDR3 is TGTGCCGGCAGTACCTCCGGGTTCCAAGAGACCCAGTACTTC.

This clonotype was picked up a small number of times. The rearrangement joins TRBV7-2 to TRBJ1-6, with 7 bases lining up with TRBD1. This CDR3 contains 16 residues. From germline, CDR1 is SGHTA and CDR2 FQGNSA. The trim removed 1 base at V and 4 bases at J, leaving 4 bases unmatched. In DNA, the CDR3 is TGTGCCAGCAGCTTAGGACCGGGACAGTATAATTCACCCCTCCACTTT. Translation gives CASSLGPGQYNSPLHF.

The rearrangement uses TRBV25-1 and TRBJ1-5; perhaps TRBD1 as D (5 bases). V was shortened by 4 bases and J by 4 bases, with 20 bases between the two germline ends. This CDR3 is built from 17 residues. Germline V gene lookup returns CDR1 MGHDK and CDR2 SYGVNS. CDR3 residues: CASSGQGGPRRNQPQHF. CDR3 nucleotide sequence: TGTGCCAGCAGTGGCCAGGGTGGACCCCGTCGAAATCAGCCCCAGCATTTT.

This clonotype was picked up many times. The CDR3, as DNA: TGTGCCAGCAGTCTAACTAGCGGGGGGCTACAAGAGACCCAGTACTTC. It yields the protein CASSLTSGGLQETQYF. V gene TRBV2 combines with J gene TRBJ2-5, with 12 bases aligning to TRBD2. CDR1 SNHLY and CDR2 FYNNEI come from the germline V gene. J lost 2 bases, V lost 5 bases, and 6 bases had no gene match. The CDR3 contains 16 residues.

The V and J genes are TRBV12-3 or TRBV12-4 and TRBJ2-7, with D possibly called TRBD1 or TRBD2 (5 bases each). This CDR3 comprises 15 residues. The germline V and J ends were trimmed by 3 bases and 9 bases, with 21 bases remaining between them. CDR3 in amino acids: CASSFGGGSVFRQYF. The CDR3 DNA follows: TGTGCCAGCAGTTTTGGGGGTGGGTCGGTCTTCAGGCAGTACTTC.

This clonotype was seen many times. The gene calls are TRBV25-1 and TRBJ2-7; D is ambiguous. The CDR3 is made up of 14 amino acids. Looked up from germline, CDR1 is MGHDK and CDR2 is SYGVNS. V lost 1 base to trimming and J lost 0 bases, with 7 bases between them. CDR3: CASSELVNSYEQYF. As DNA, the CDR3 is TGTGCCAGCAGTGAATTGGTCAACTCCTACGAGCAGTACTTC.

The J gene is TRBJ1-5, the V gene TRBV27; D remains ambiguous. The germline V and J ends were trimmed by 0 bases and 9 bases, with 9 bases remaining between them. The CDR3 has 13 residues. Germline-derived CDR1 and CDR2 are MNHEY and SMNVEV (reference sequence). The CDR3 nucleotides are TGTGCCAGCAGTTTATCGCGACTCAGGCCCCAGCATTTT. Translated, it gives CASSLSRLRPQHF.

This clonotype was recorded many times. The chain employs TRBV7-8 and TRBJ1-4; 7 bases are a match to TRBD1. This CDR3 spans 14 amino acids. Germline CDR1 is SGHVS and CDR2 is FQNEAQ. With V trimmed by 4 bases and J by 7 bases, 6 bases remained unmatched. CDR3 amino acids: CASSYRGSGEKLFF. The CDR3 region has the DNA TGTGCCAGCAGCTACAGGGGTTCTGGTGAAAAACTGTTTTTT.

Concerning this clonotype: An end of the junction differs from the germline gene, which may be a read error. This rearrangement joins TRBV7-2 to TRBJ1-2, with D possibly matching TRBD1 (6 bases). Looked up from germline, CDR1 is SGHTA and CDR2 is FQGNSA. The CDR3 is 18 amino acids. CDR3 residues: CASSPRGGGGGANYGYTF. In nucleotides, the CDR3 is TGCGCCAGCAGCCCGAGAGGGGGGGGCGGAGGTGCTAATTATGGCTACACCTTC.

The chain is built from TRBV29-1 and TRBJ1-5, with unresolved D. The CDR3 spans 11 residues. From germline, CDR1 is SQVTM and CDR2 ANQGSEA. Deletions cut 4 bases from V and 14 bases from J, with 15 bases between. CDR3: CSVGSASSKHF. Here the CDR3 DNA reads TGCAGCGTTGGCTCAGCGAGCTCCAAGCATTTT.

This clonotype was detected ten times or more. The rearrangement links TRBV7-8 to TRBJ2-7, with 8 bases fitting TRBD1. CDR3 size: 16 residues. Unmatched junction bases numbered 6, after V lost 0 bases and J lost 2 bases. CDR1 and CDR2 from the germline V gene are SGHVS and FQNEAQ. The CDR3 spells CASSLAVDRAPYEQYF. Written as DNA, the CDR3 is TGTGCCAGCAGCTTAGCGGTGGACAGGGCCCCCTACGAGCAGTACTTC.

This clonotype was counted between two and nine times. The chain is built from TRBV7-9 and TRBJ1-1; D is perhaps TRBD1 (5 bases). Germline-derived CDR1 and CDR2 are SEHNR and FQNEAQ (reference sequence). There are 13 residues in the CDR3. Deletions cut 6 bases from V and 5 bases from J, with 13 bases between. CDR3 DNA: TGTGCCAGCAGGATTTCAGGGTTTACTGAAGCTTTCTTT. It specifies CASRISGFTEAFF.

Of note for this clonotype: Since a much larger clone is just one base distant, this may be a read error. This chain connects TRBV7-2 to TRBJ1-5; a possible D gene is TRBD1 (5 bases). CDR3 length equals 16 residues. Germline CDR1 reads SGHTA; CDR2 reads FQGNSA. For the CDR3, the DNA is TGTGCCAGCAGCCAAGAGGCCACCCTAAGGGGTCAGCCCCATCATTTT. This codes for CASSQEATLRGQPHHF.

As to this clonotype: An end of the junction differs from the germline gene, which may be a read error. The chain uses TRBV24-1 and TRBJ2-2; perhaps TRBD1 as D (5 bases). The germline gives CDR1 KGHDR, CDR2 SFDVKD. This CDR3 region has 13 residues. The CDR3 here is CVTSLQGTGELFF. In DNA form, the CDR3 reads TGTGTCACCAGCCTCCAGGGCACCGGGGAGCTGTTTTTT.

Many counts were recorded for this clonotype. The DNA of the CDR3 is TGTGCCAGTAGTATTGGTCACCTCCAAGAGACCCAGTACTTC. Amino acid sequence: CASSIGHLQETQYF. This chain uses TRBV19 with TRBJ2-5; D remains unclear. Germline V CDR1 and CDR2: LNHDA, SQIVND (reference sequence). The CDR3 runs to 14 residues. V dropped 3 bases and J dropped 1 base, with 9 bases sitting between them.

In its sample, this clonotype was seen many times. The chain has TRBV14 and TRBJ2-7; 13 nucleotides agree with TRBD2. After removal of 4 bases from V and 7 bases from J, the junction contained 7 bases not matched to a gene. Germline CDR1 is SGHDN and CDR2 is FVKESK. This CDR3 is 15 amino acids long. The CDR3, as DNA: TGTGCCAGCAGCCCGCGACTAGCGGGGGGCTTGGAGCAGTACTTC. This encodes CASSPRLAGGLEQYF.

This clonotype was recorded at least ten times. J is TRBJ1-1 and V is TRBV15; D is undetermined. Trimming shortened V by 0 bases and J by 1 base, and 9 bases separated the two germline ends. The CDR3 is 15 amino acids. Germline CDR1 reads LNHNV; CDR2 reads YYDKDF (reference sequence). The CDR3 nucleotides are TGTGCCACCAGCAGAGATCTGGGGTCGAACACTGAAGCTTTCTTT. This gives the protein CATSRDLGSNTEAFF. Based on the CDR3 plus reference TRBV15 and TRBJ1-1, the full variable domain is DAMVIQNPRYQVTQFGKPVTLSCSQTLNHNVMYWYQQKSSQAPKLLFHYYDKDFNNEADTPDNFQSRRPNTSFCFLDIRSPGLGDTAMYLCATSRDLGSNTEAFFGQGTRLTVV.

V usage is TRBV7-2 and J usage is TRBJ2-5, with TRBD1 as a possible D gene (6 bases). The CDR3 is 16 residues long. CDR1 and CDR2 (germline): SGHTA, FQGNSA. Trimming removed 1 base from V and 0 bases from J, with 12 bases in between. The CDR3 nucleotides are TGTGCCAGCAGCTTAGGTGGGACACTCTACCAAGAGACCCAGTACTTC. Encoded protein: CASSLGGTLYQETQYF. Using reference TRBV7-2 and TRBJ2-5 for the parts outside the CDR3, the full variable domain is GAGVSQSPSNKVTEKGKDVELRCDPISGHTALYWYRQSLGQGLEFLIYFQGNSAPDKSGLPSDRFSAERTGGSVSTLTIQRTQQEDSAVYLCASSLGGTLYQETQYFGPGTRLLVL.